The present TCR beta chain was sequenced within a study of cytomegalovirus exposure and HLA in healthy donors. PCR amplification relied on 60 Vbeta primers (plus 13 Jbeta primers). Source study methods: Later analysis identified 65 million to 80 million unique TCR beta chains, 9 million to 12 million shared. Assay: immunoSEQ multiplex PCR; the TCRdb copy retains only in-frame clones and omits some. V and J calls and clone size come straight from that table; D and trimming were deduced from the DNA. Here the sample spans fewer than 130,000 clones, 60% to 85% being singletons. This clone has a single count. The CDR3 spans 15 residues. Germline lookup yields CDR1 SGHDN and CDR2 FVKESK. V lost 4 bases to trimming and J lost 1 base, with 13 bases between them.

Sequencing was carried out using PBMCs. This chain uses TRBV14 with TRBJ1-1; a possible D gene is TRBD1 (6 bases). This clonotype was obtained from a female donor in good health and CMV-seropositive. The CDR3 DNA reads as TGTGCCAGCAGCCGAGACAGGATTCGGAACACTGAAGCTTTCTTT. It translates to CASSRDRIRNTEAFF.